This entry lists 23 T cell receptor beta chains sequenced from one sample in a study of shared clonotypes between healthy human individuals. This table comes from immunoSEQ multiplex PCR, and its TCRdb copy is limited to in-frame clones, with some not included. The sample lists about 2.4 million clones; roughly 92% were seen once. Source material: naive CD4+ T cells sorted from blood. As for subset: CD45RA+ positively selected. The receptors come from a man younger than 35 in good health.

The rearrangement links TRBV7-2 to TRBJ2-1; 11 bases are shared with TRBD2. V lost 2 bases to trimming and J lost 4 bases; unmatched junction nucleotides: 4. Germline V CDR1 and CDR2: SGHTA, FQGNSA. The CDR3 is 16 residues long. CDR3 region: CASSLKGTSGYNEQFF. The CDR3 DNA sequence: TGTGCCAGCAGCTTAAAAGGGACTAGCGGATACAATGAGCAGTTCTTC.

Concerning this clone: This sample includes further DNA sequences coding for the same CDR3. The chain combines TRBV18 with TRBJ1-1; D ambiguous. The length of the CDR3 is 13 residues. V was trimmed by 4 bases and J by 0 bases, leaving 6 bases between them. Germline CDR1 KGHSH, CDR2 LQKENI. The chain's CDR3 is CASSQDMNTEAFF. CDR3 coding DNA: TGTGCCAGCTCACAAGATATGAACACTGAAGCTTTCTTT.

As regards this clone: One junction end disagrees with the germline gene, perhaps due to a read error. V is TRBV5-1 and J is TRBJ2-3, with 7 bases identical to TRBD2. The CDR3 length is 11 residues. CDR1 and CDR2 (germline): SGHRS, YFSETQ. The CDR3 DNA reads TGCGCCAGCTGGGGAGCGGGACGAAGGGATTTT. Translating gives CASWGAGRRDF.

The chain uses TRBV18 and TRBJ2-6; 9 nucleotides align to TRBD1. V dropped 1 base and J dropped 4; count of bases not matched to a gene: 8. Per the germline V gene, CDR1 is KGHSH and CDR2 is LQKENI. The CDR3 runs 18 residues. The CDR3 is CASSPQGQGSAGANVLTF. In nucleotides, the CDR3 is TGTGCCAGCTCACCACAGGGACAGGGTTCGGCCGGGGCCAACGTCCTGACTTTC.

The CDR3 region is CASSLLAVDFHEQYF. In DNA form, the CDR3 reads TGTGCCAGTAGTCTGCTCGCAGTCGATTTCCACGAGCAGTACTTC. This chain links TRBV19 with TRBJ2-7, with D unclear. V shed 5 bases and J shed 5 bases, with 19 bases lying between them. There are 15 residues in the CDR3. CDR1 and CDR2 (germline): LNHDA, SQIVND (reference sequence). Supplemented by reference TRBV19 and TRBJ2-7, the full variable domain reads DGGITQSPKYLFRKEGQNVTLSCEQNLNHDAMYWYRQDPGQGLRLIYYSQIVNDFQKGDIAEGYSVSREKKESFPLTVTSAQKNPTAFYLCASSLLAVDFHEQYFGPGTRLTVT.

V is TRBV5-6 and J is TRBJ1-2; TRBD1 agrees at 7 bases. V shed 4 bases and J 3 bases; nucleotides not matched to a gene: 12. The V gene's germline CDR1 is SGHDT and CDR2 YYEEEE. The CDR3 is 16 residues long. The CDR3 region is CASSPGDSDIYYGYTF. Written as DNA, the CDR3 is TGTGCCAGCAGCCCGGGGGACAGTGACATTTACTATGGCTACACCTTC.

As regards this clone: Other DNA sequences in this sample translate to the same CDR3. CDR3 region: CASSLDSNNEQFF. The CDR3 bases are TGTGCCAGCAGCTTAGACAGTAACAATGAGCAGTTCTTC. The genes are TRBV7-9 and TRBJ2-1; D uncertain. Trimming pared 1 base from V and 5 bases from J, leaving 6 bases between. The CDR3 has 13 amino acids. In germline, CDR1 is SEHNR, CDR2 FQNEAQ (reference sequence).

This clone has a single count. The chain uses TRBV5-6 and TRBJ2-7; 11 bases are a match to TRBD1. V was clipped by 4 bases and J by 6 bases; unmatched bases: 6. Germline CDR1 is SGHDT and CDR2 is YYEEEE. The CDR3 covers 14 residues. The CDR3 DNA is TGTGCCAGCAGCACGGACAGGGGGCTCAGCGAGCAGTACTTC. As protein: CASSTDRGLSEQYF. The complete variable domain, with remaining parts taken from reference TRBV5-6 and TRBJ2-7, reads DAGVTQSPTHLIKTRGQQVTLRCSPKSGHDTVSWYQQALGQGPQFIFQYYEEEERQRGNFPDRFSGHQFPNYSSELNVNALLLGDSALYLCASSTDRGLSEQYFGPGTRLTVT.

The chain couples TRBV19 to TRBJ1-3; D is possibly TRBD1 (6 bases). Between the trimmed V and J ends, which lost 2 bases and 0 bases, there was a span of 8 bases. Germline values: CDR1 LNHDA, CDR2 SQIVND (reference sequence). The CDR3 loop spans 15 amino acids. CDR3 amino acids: CASSIRGPSGNTIYF. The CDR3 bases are TGTGCCAGTAGTATACGGGGGCCCTCTGGAAACACCATATATTTT.

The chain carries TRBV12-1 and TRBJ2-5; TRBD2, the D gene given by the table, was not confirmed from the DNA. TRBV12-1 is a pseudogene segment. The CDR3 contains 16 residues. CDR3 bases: TGTGCCAGCAGCCCCTCCCTGGCGGGGGGGCTAGAGACCCAGTACTTC. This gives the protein CASSPSLAGGLETQYF.

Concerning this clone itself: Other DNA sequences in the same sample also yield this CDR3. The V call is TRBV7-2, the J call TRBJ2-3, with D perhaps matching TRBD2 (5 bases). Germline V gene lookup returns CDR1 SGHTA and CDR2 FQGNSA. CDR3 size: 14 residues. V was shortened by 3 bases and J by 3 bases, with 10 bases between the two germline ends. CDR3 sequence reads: CASSFISGTDTQYF. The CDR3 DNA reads TGTGCCAGCAGCTTCATCAGCGGAACAGATACGCAGTATTTT.

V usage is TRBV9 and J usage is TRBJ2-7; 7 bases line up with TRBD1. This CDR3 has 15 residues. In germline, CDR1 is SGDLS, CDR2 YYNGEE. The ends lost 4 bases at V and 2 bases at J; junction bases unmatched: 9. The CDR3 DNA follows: TGTGCCAGCAGCACAGGGACAGTAGCCCCCTACGAGCAGTACTTC. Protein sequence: CASSTGTVAPYEQYF.

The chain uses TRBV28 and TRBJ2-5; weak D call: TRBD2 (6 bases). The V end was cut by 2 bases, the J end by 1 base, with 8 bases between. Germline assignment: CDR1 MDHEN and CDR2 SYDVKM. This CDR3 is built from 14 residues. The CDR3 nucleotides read TGTGCCAGCAGTTTAACTAGCTCCCAAGAGACCCAGTACTTC. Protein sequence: CASSLTSSQETQYF.

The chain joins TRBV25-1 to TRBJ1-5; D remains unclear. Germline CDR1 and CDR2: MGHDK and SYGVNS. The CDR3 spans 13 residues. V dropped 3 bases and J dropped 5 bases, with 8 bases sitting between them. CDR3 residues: CASSDFRDQPQHF. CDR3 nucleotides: TGTGCCAGCAGTGATTTTAGAGATCAGCCCCAGCATTTT.

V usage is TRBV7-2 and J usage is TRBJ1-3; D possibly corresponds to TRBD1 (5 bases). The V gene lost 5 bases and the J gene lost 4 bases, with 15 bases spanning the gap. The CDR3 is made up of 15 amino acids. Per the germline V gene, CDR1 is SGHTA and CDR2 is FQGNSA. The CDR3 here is CASSPQGQSGNTIYF. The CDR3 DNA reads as TGTGCCAGCAGCCCCCAAGGACAATCCGGAAACACCATATATTTT.

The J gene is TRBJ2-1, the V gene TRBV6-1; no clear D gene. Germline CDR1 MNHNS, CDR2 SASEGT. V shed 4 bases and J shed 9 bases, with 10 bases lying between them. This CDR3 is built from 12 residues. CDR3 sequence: CASSVGLSEQFF. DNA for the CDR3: TGTGCCAGCAGTGTGGGGTTAAGTGAGCAGTTCTTC.

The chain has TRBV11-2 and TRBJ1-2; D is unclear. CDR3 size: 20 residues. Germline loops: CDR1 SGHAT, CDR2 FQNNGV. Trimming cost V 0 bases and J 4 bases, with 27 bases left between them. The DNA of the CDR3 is TGTGCCAGCAGCTTAGATGTGTGGGGTACAGCTTTACTCCACCGCTATGGCTACACCTTC. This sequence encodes CASSLDVWGTALLHRYGYTF.

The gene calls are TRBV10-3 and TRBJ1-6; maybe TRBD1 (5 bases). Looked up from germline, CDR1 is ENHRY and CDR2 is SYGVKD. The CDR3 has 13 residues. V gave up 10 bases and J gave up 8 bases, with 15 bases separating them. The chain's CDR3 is CANRDGVDSPLHF. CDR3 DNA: TGTGCCAACCGGGACGGAGTAGATTCACCCCTCCACTTT.

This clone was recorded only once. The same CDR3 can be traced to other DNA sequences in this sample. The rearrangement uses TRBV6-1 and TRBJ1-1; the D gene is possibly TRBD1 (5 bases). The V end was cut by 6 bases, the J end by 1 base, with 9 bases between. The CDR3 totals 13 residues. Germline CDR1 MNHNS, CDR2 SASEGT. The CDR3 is CASSAQGNTEAFF. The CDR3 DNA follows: TGTGCCAGCAGCGCCCAGGGGAACACTGAAGCTTTCTTT.

The CDR3 nucleotides are TGCAGCGCCAGGGGGGGCGTGAACACCGGGGAGCTGTTTTTT. Its protein product is CSARGGVNTGELFF. The rearrangement uses TRBV29-1 and TRBJ2-2, with D tentatively TRBD1 or TRBD2 (7 bases each). Trimming stripped 7 bases from V and 1 base from J, with 13 bases between. CDR3 length: 14 residues. Germline V gene sequence: CDR1 SQVTM, CDR2 ANQGSEA.

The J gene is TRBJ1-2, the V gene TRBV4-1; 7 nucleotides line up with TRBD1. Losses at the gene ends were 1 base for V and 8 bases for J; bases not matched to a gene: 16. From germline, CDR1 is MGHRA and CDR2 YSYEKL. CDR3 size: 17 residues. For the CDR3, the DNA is TGCGCCAGCAGCCAAGGGGCGACAGGGATTCTGGTAGAGGGCTACACCTTC. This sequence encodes CASSQGATGILVEGYTF.

In DNA, the CDR3 is TGTGCCAGCTCGCCGGGACAGGGTAGGATCTACGAGCAGTACTTC. Protein: CASSPGQGRIYEQYF. This chain uses TRBV18 with TRBJ2-7; 9 nucleotides align to TRBD1. V was pared by 6 bases and J by 3 bases, with 9 bases of the junction left unmatched. The germline V gene encodes CDR1 KGHSH and CDR2 LQKENI. The CDR3 is 15 amino acids. The whole variable domain, filled in from reference TRBV18 and TRBJ2-7, reads NAGVMQNPRHLVRRRGQEARLRCSPMKGHSHVYWYRQLPEEGLKFMVYLQKENIIDESGMPKERFSAEFPKEGPSILRIQQVVRGDSAAYFCASSPGQGRIYEQYFGPGTRLTVT.

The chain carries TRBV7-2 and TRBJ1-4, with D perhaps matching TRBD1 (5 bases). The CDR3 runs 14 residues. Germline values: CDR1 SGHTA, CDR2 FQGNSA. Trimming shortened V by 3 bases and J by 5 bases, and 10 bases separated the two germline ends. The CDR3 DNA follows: TGTGCCAGCAGCTTTGGGGCCAGGAATGAAAAACTGTTTTTT. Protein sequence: CASSFGARNEKLFF. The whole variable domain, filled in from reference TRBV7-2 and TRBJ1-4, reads GAGVSQSPSNKVTEKGKDVELRCDPISGHTALYWYRQSLGQGLEFLIYFQGNSAPDKSGLPSDRFSAERTGGSVSTLTIQRTQQEDSAVYLCASSFGARNEKLFFGSGTQLSVL.